The rows below give T cell receptor beta chains drawn from one sample of a study of blood T cell repertoires in COVID-19. This table comes from immunoSEQ multiplex PCR, and its TCRdb copy is limited to in-frame clones, with some not included. The sample holds 100,000 or so clones, around 86% seen once. The sequencing input was PBMCs or T cells enriched from blood (not recorded which). The source is a woman aged 50 to 65 who had recovered from COVID-19. Both conserved end residues are part of each CDR3. A D gene is named only where the DNA matches it firmly. The size field is filled for only some rows; it gives once, few, many or a size class.

clone size	D gene	V gene	J gene	CDR3 DNA	CDR3 protein
few	-	TRBV6-5	TRBJ1-5	TGTGCCAGCAGGCCGGGGGGGGGCAATCAGCCCCAGCATTTT	CASRPGGGNQPQHF
-	-	TRBV10-3	TRBJ1-1	TGTGCCATCAGTGAGCTGTCGGTCGGGAACACTGAAGCTTTCTTT	CAISELSVGNTEAFF
-	-	TRBV19	TRBJ2-5	TGTGCCAGTATGGCGGGCGGGCGGTCGGAGACCCAGTACTTC	CASMAGGRSETQYF
-	-	TRBV5-4	TRBJ2-5	TGTGCCAGCAGCTTGAATCGGGAGAGCGAGACCCAGTACTTC	CASSLNRESETQYF
once	-	TRBV11-2	TRBJ1-1	TGTGCCAGCAGCTTCGGGCAGGGAATGAACACTGAAGCTTTCTTT	CASSFGQGMNTEAFF
once	TRBD1	TRBV24-1	TRBJ2-5	TGTGCCACCAGTGACCCGGGACAGGGCCAAGAGGCCCAGTACTTC	CATSDPGQGQEAQYF
-	-	TRBV19	TRBJ2-7	TGTGCCAGTAGTTTGGCAGACACCTACGAGCAGTACTTC	CASSLADTYEQYF
-	TRBD1	TRBV19	TRBJ2-3	TGTGCCAGTAACGCGGACAGGGAGCTAGATACGCAGTATTTT	CASNADRELDTQYF
-	-	TRBV7-6	TRBJ1-2	TGTGCCAGCAGCTTAGTAGAGGGAAGCTACACCTTC	CASSLVEGSYTF
-	-	TRBV11-2	TRBJ2-1	TGTGCCAGCACCTTAGGCCAGGGGATAGGGAATGAGCAGTTCTTC	CASTLGQGIGNEQFF
-	TRBD2	TRBV2	TRBJ2-4	TGTGCCAGCAGCGCCCAACTAGCGGGGATCAAAAACATTCAGTACTTC	CASSAQLAGIKNIQYF
-	-	TRBV3-1/TRBV3-2	TRBJ2-7	TGTGCCAGCAGCCAAGGAGGCTACGAGCAGTACTTC	CASSQGGYEQYF
-	-	TRBV6-5	TRBJ1-3	TGTGCCAGCAGTTACTCACTGACAGTAGGAAACACCATATATTTT	CASSYSLTVGNTIYF
-	-	TRBV4-2	TRBJ2-3	TGTGCCAGCAGCCAGGAGACCGCAGATACGCAGTATTTT	CASSQETADTQYF
-	-	TRBV10-1	TRBJ1-3	TGCGCCAGCAGTGCGGACAGTAAAGGAAACACCATATATTTT	CASSADSKGNTIYF
-	-	TRBV20-1	TRBJ1-1	TGCAGTGCTAGTGAGTTCTCCACTGAAGCTTTCTTT	CSASEFSTEAFF
-	-	TRBV5-3	TRBJ1-5	TGTGCCAGAAGCTTGCCGGGTATTCGGAGTCAGCCCCAGCATTTT	CARSLPGIRSQPQHF
-	TRBD1	TRBV28	TRBJ2-2	TGTGCCAGCAGTTTGTCCCCAGGGGGCATCGGGGAGCTGTTTTTT	CASSLSPGGIGELFF
-	-	TRBV27	TRBJ2-6	TGTGCCAGCAGTTTGACATCCGGGGCCAACGTCCTGACTTTC	CASSLTSGANVLTF
-	-	TRBV6-5	TRBJ2-7	TGTGCCAGCAGTCGTGGGGACATTAGCTCCTACGAGCAGTACTTC	CASSRGDISSYEQYF
-	TRBD2	TRBV3-1/TRBV3-2	TRBJ2-1	TGTGCCAGCAGCCGAACTAGCGGGGGGAATTCCTACAATGAGCAGTTCTTC	CASSRTSGGNSYNEQFF
-	-	TRBV27	TRBJ2-7	TGTGCCAGCAGTTTTAATACCGTAGGGGAAAGCGAGCAGTACTTC	CASSFNTVGESEQYF
-	-	TRBV5-1	TRBJ2-3	TGCGCCAGCAGGGTAGGGGATAGCACAGATACGCAGTATTTT	CASRVGDSTDTQYF
-	-	TRBV30	TRBJ2-7	TGTGCCTGGAGTGACGGGAGTTTGACCTACGAGCAGTACTTC	CAWSDGSLTYEQYF
few	TRBD1	TRBV11-2	TRBJ1-4	TGTGCCAGCAGCCTCGACCTGACAGGGTTTGAAAAACTGTTTTTT	CASSLDLTGFEKLFF
-	TRBD2	TRBV7-3	TRBJ2-3	TGTGCCAGCAGCTTACAGGGGACTAGCGGAACAGATACGCAGTATTTT	CASSLQGTSGTDTQYF
-	TRBD2	TRBV28	TRBJ2-2	TGTGCCAGCACCCTTACACTGGGGCGGGAGGTCCCCACCGGGGAGCTGTTTTTT	CASTLTLGREVPTGELFF
-	-	TRBV6-5	TRBJ2-1	TGTGCCAGTACGGAGGCGAACAATGAGCAGTTCTTC	CASTEANNEQFF
-	-	TRBV7-8	TRBJ1-3	TGTGCCAGCAGCTTGATCGGATGGGCTCCCTCTGGAAACACCATATATTTT	CASSLIGWAPSGNTIYF
few	TRBD1	TRBV24-1	TRBJ2-5	TGTGCCACCAGTGACCCGGACAGGGGGCAAGAGACCCAGTACTTC	CATSDPDRGQETQYF
-	-	TRBV24-1	TRBJ2-2	TGTGCCACCAGTGGGGCCGGGACACCTAACACCGGGGAGCTGTTTTTT	CATSGAGTPNTGELFF
-	TRBD1	TRBV28	TRBJ2-6	TGTGCCAGCAGTTTCCCCCGGGACAGGTATACCTCTGGGGCCAACGTCCTGACTTTC	CASSFPRDRYTSGANVLTF
-	-	TRBV12-3/TRBV12-4	TRBJ1-5	TGTGCCAGCAACCTAGACAGCTATCAGCCCCAGCATTTT	CASNLDSYQPQHF
-	-	TRBV3-1/TRBV3-2	TRBJ2-2	TGTGCCAGCAGCCAAGATATCGTGGCCACCGGGGAGCTGTTTTTT	CASSQDIVATGELFF
-	TRBD1	TRBV24-1	TRBJ2-5	TGTGCCACCAGTGAACCGGGACAGGGGGCTGGTGAGACCCAGTACTTC	CATSEPGQGAGETQYF
-	-	TRBV18	TRBJ2-7	TGTGCCAGCTCACCAACAAACTACGAGCAGTACTTC	CASSPTNYEQYF
once	-	TRBV24-1	TRBJ1-5	TGTGCCACCAGTGATTTATACCGGACTTCCCAGACCCAGCATTTT	CATSDLYRTSQTQHF
-	-	TRBV18	TRBJ2-7	TGTGCCAGCTCACCAGCCTCAGGGTACTACGAGCAGTACTTC	CASSPASGYYEQYF
-	TRBD2	TRBV6-5	TRBJ2-1	TGTGCCAGCAAGCGGGAGGGCCCTGAGAATGAGCAGTTCTTC	CASKREGPENEQFF